One and the same sample provided the 6 T cell receptor beta chains below, sequenced in a study of T-cell memory formation after mild COVID-19. TCRdb used MiXCR to reprocess the 5' RACE reads, holding one entry per CDR3 protein. In the table there are some 600,000 distinct CDR3 sequences, 17% of which are singletons. The sequenced sample was PBMCs or a T cell subset sorted from them (not recorded which). These receptors were taken from an adult woman who had mild COVID-19 (a few samples of this study predate the infection). Cell type and time point are not known.

This clonotype was recorded a few times. The chain couples TRBV2 to TRBJ1-2, with 8 bases fitting TRBD1. Germline values: CDR1 SNHLY, CDR2 FYNNEI. V shed 6 bases, J shed 6 bases, and the junction held 15 bases outside the gene matches. The length of the CDR3 is 16 residues. The CDR3 DNA is TGTGCCAGCAGGAAAAATCTTCAGGGGGCGCGAAATGGCTACACCTTC. It yields the protein CASRKNLQGARNGYTF.

This clonotype was detected only a few times. The rearrangement uses TRBV15 and TRBJ2-7; TRBD1 matches at 10 bases. The CDR3 totals 14 residues. CDR1 is LNHNV, CDR2 YYDKDF, per germline (reference sequence). The junction had 6 bases not matched to a gene; V was cut back by 5 bases and J by 5 bases. The CDR3 bases are TGTGCCACCAGCCCCCGGGACAGGGGAAACGAGCAGTACTTC. Protein sequence: CATSPRDRGNEQYF.

V usage is TRBV7-9 and J usage is TRBJ1-4; no clear D gene. This CDR3 comprises 14 residues. Deletions cut 5 bases from V and 1 base from J, with 8 bases between. Germline CDR1 reads SEHNR; CDR2 reads FQNEAQ (reference sequence). CDR3 sequence: CASSVMITNEKLFF. In DNA, the CDR3 is TGTGCCAGCAGCGTCATGATAACTAATGAAAAACTGTTTTTT. Variable domain in full (rest from reference TRBV7-9 and TRBJ1-4): DTGVSQNPRHKITKRGQNVTFRCDPISEHNRLYWYRQTLGQGPEFLTYFQNEAQLEKSRLLSDRFSAERPKGSFSTLEIQRTEQGDSAMYLCASSVMITNEKLFFGSGTQLSVL.

The CDR3 coding sequence is TGCGCCAGCAGCTTGGAACCGGGACTAGCGGGAGAGCAGTTCTTC. Translated, it gives CASSLEPGLAGEQFF. V is TRBV5-1 and J is TRBJ2-1, with 13 bases that match TRBD2. CDR3 length equals 15 residues. Per germline, CDR1 SGHRS and CDR2 YFSETQ. Germline trimming cut 0 bases from V and 10 bases from J; bases unmatched to any gene: 4. The full variable domain, completed using reference TRBV5-1 and TRBJ2-1, is KAGVTQTPRYLIKTRGQQVTLSCSPISGHRSVSWYQQTPGQGLQFLFEYFSETQRNKGNFPGRFSGRQFSNSRSEMNVSTLELGDSALYLCASSLEPGLAGEQFFGPGTRLTVL.

This clonotype was detected only a few times. The V and J genes are TRBV19 and TRBJ2-5, with 11 bases matching TRBD2. CDR3 length equals 18 residues. The ends lost 6 bases at V and 2 bases at J; junction bases unmatched: 14. Germline-derived CDR1 and CDR2 are LNHDA and SQIVND (reference sequence). This CDR3 is CASSPTRLAGGLQETQYF. DNA for the CDR3: TGTGCCAGTAGCCCCACGCGGCTAGCGGGAGGCCTACAAGAGACCCAGTACTTC.

The chain employs TRBV11-3 and TRBJ1-2; TRBD1 is a possible D gene (6 bases). The germline gives CDR1 SGHNT, CDR2 YENEEA. V lost 4 bases and J lost 5, with 8 bases in between. There are 12 residues in the CDR3. The CDR3 sequence: CASSSGQYGYTF. CDR3 coding DNA: TGTGCCAGCAGCTCCGGACAGTATGGCTACACCTTC. Using reference TRBV11-3 and TRBJ1-2 for the parts outside the CDR3, the full variable domain is EAGVVQSPRYKIIEKKQPVAFWCNPISGHNTLYWYLQNLGQGPELLIRYENEEAVDDSQLPKDRFSAERLKGVDSTLKIQPAELGDSAVYLCASSSGQYGYTFGSGTRLTVV.